This TCR beta chain emerged from a study of blood T cell repertoires in COVID-19. The data were produced by immunoSEQ multiplex PCR, yet TCRdb's version contains in-frame clones alone and is incomplete. This sample yields roughly 72,000 clones, of which roughly 90% are seen a single time; approximately 2.5% belongs to the top ten. Comments on this clone: The sample has other DNA sequences that encode this CDR3 too.

The V end was cut by 2 bases, the J end by 3 bases, with 5 bases between. This CDR3 is 12 amino acids long. This rearrangement joins TRBV12-3 or TRBV12-4 to TRBJ2-7; D gene unclear. The sequence was obtained from a human donor in a cohort sampled during active COVID-19. Sequencing was carried out using peripheral blood. CDR3 sequence reads: CASSLYSYEQYF. CDR3 sequence (DNA): TGTGCCAGCAGTTTATATAGCTACGAGCAGTACTTC.